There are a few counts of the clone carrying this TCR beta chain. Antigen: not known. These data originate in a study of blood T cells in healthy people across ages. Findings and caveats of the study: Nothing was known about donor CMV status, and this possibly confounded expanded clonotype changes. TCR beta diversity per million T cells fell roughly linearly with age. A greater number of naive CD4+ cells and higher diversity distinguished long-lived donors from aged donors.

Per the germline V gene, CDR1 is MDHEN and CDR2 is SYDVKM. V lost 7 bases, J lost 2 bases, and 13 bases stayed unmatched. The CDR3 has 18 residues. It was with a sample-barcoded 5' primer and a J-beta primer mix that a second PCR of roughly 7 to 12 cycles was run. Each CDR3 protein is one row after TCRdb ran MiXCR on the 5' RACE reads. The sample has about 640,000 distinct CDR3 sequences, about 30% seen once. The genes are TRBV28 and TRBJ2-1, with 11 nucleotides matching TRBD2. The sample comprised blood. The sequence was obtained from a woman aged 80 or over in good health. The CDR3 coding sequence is TGTGCCAGCACCCCCACTAGCGGGAGATTTAACACCTACAATGAGCAGTTCTTC. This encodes CASTPTSGRFNTYNEQFF.